This passage covers 29 T cell receptor beta chains from one sample sequenced in a study of T cell responses to AZD1222 COVID-19 vaccine. Sequencing was performed with immunoSEQ multiplex PCR; in TCRdb, only in-frame clones are kept and a portion is missing. The sample shows 90,000 to 100,000 clones, nearly 90% of them seen only once. The sequenced sample was peripheral blood, obtained on day 0 of AZD1222 vaccination. Every receptor here comes from an adult in good health.

The CDR3 region has the DNA TGTGCCAGCAGCTTAAACAGCTGGAACACTGAAGCTTTCTTT. Its translation is CASSLNSWNTEAFF. The chain links TRBV5-4 to TRBJ1-1; D not resolved. The ends were cut back, 2 bases at V and 1 base at J, with 9 bases in the middle. Germline CDR1 SGHNT, CDR2 YYREEE (reference sequence). The CDR3 runs to 14 residues.

The chain carries TRBV9 and TRBJ1-1; unclear D gene. Germline CDR1 SGDLS, CDR2 YYNGEE. This CDR3 is 13 amino acids long. V lost 6 bases and J lost 0, with 9 bases in between. The CDR3 bases are TGTGCCAGCAAGCCCCAAATGAACACTGAAGCTTTCTTT. This codes for CASKPQMNTEAFF.

The chain uses TRBV7-6 and TRBJ1-5; a possible D gene is TRBD1 (5 bases). The CDR3 covers 13 residues. CDR1 is SGHVS and CDR2 is FNYEAQ in the germline V gene. The V end was cut by 5 bases, the J end by 5 bases, with 10 bases between. The CDR3, as DNA: TGTGCCAGCAGCCCAGGGATATATCAGCCCCAGCATTTT. Its translation: CASSPGIYQPQHF.

This chain links TRBV7-2 with TRBJ1-2; maybe TRBD1 (5 bases). The CDR3 spans 14 residues. Per germline, CDR1 SGHTA and CDR2 FQGNSA. Trimming cost V 6 bases and J 4 bases, with 15 bases left between them. The CDR3 region is CASSPGGGTYGYTF. CDR3 nucleotide sequence: TGTGCCAGCAGTCCCGGGGGAGGGACCTATGGCTACACCTTC.

J is TRBJ1-5 and V is TRBV27; D uncertain. Germline V gene data show CDR1 as MNHEY and CDR2 as SMNVEV (reference sequence). V lost 4 bases to trimming and J lost 0 bases, with 4 bases between them. The CDR3 is made up of 13 amino acids. The CDR3 region has the DNA TGTGCCAGCAGTTCTGGTAGCAATCAGCCCCAGCATTTT. It specifies CASSSGSNQPQHF.

On this clone itself: An end of the junction does not agree with germline; a read error may underlie this. The CDR3 nucleotides read TGTGCCAGCAGAGAAGCTAACACTGAAGCTTTCTTT. Translated: CASREANTEAFF. The chain links TRBV2 to TRBJ1-1, with D uncertain. Per the germline V gene, CDR1 is SNHLY and CDR2 is FYNNEI. CDR3 length: 12 residues.

The V and J genes are TRBV7-2 and TRBJ2-3; the match to TRBD1 covers 8 bases. Germline values: CDR1 SGHTA, CDR2 FQGNSA. The CDR3 has 14 amino acids. J was trimmed by 7 bases and V by 4 bases; bases with no gene match: 7. The CDR3 loop is CASSSLDRVNTQYF. The DNA for the CDR3 is TGTGCCAGCAGCTCTCTGGACAGGGTAAATACGCAGTATTTT. Using reference TRBV7-2 and TRBJ2-3 for the parts outside the CDR3, the full variable domain is GAGVSQSPSNKVTEKGKDVELRCDPISGHTALYWYRQSLGQGLEFLIYFQGNSAPDKSGLPSDRFSAERTGGSVSTLTIQRTQQEDSAVYLCASSSLDRVNTQYFGPGTRLTVL.

This rearrangement joins TRBV5-1 to TRBJ2-2; TRBD1 agrees at 9 bases. Per the germline V gene, CDR1 is SGHRS and CDR2 is YFSETQ. This CDR3 spans 16 amino acids. Trimming at V came to 4 bases and at J to 5 bases, leaving 9 bases not matched to a gene. DNA for the CDR3: TGCGCCAGCAGCGCATTTACAGGGGGCTTAACCGGGGAGCTGTTTTTT. Encoded protein: CASSAFTGGLTGELFF. The complete variable domain, with remaining parts taken from reference TRBV5-1 and TRBJ2-2, reads KAGVTQTPRYLIKTRGQQVTLSCSPISGHRSVSWYQQTPGQGLQFLFEYFSETQRNKGNFPGRFSGRQFSNSRSEMNVSTLELGDSALYLCASSAFTGGLTGELFFGEGSRLTVL.

The chain carries TRBV30 and TRBJ1-2; weak D call: TRBD1 (6 bases). Trimming stripped 3 bases from V and 0 bases from J, with 14 bases between. Germline V gives CDR1 GTSNPN, CDR2 SVGIG (reference sequence). The CDR3 is 15 residues long. The CDR3, as DNA: TGTGCCTGGAGCGTCCGGACAGTAGCTAACTATGGCTACACCTTC. Protein sequence: CAWSVRTVANYGYTF.

V is TRBV27 and J is TRBJ2-2, with D tentatively TRBD2 (6 bases). The CDR3 is 13 residues long. Trimming took off 6 bases at V and 8 bases at J, with 13 bases between the two ends. Looked up from germline, CDR1 is MNHEY and CDR2 is SMNVEV (reference sequence). This chain's CDR3 is CASSYRGWGELFF. DNA of the CDR3: TGTGCCAGCAGCTATCGGGGGTGGGGGGAGCTGTTTTTT.

To note about this clone: Germline and junction disagree at one end, which may indicate a read error. The chain joins TRBV13 to TRBJ1-5; D call uncertain. The V gene's germline CDR1 is PRHDT and CDR2 FYEKMQ (reference sequence). The CDR3 runs 14 residues. The CDR3 here is CASSSSREGQPQHF. CDR3 bases: TGTGCCAGCAGCTCCAGCCGGGAGGGCCAGCCTCAGCATTTT.

This rearrangement joins TRBV6-5 to TRBJ1-1, with a possible D match to TRBD1 (6 bases). Trimming stripped 8 bases from V and 5 bases from J, with 15 bases between. The CDR3 has 13 residues. Germline-derived CDR1 and CDR2 are MNHEY and SVGAGI. CDR3 bases: TGTGCCAGCCGGGACAACTTCATGACTGAAGCTTTCTTT. It specifies CASRDNFMTEAFF.

V is TRBV7-9 and J is TRBJ2-1; 10 nucleotides line up with TRBD2. Germline loops: CDR1 SEHNR, CDR2 FQNEAQ (reference sequence). With V trimmed by 5 bases and J by 10 bases, 17 bases remained unmatched. The CDR3 is made up of 17 amino acids. This CDR3 reads CASSLVRLAGAPDEQFF. The CDR3, as DNA: TGTGCCAGCAGCCTCGTACGCCTAGCGGGGGCTCCAGACGAGCAGTTCTTC. Looking up the rest from reference TRBV7-9 and TRBJ2-1 gives the full variable domain: DTGVSQNPRHKITKRGQNVTFRCDPISEHNRLYWYRQTLGQGPEFLTYFQNEAQLEKSRLLSDRFSAERPKGSFSTLEIQRTEQGDSAMYLCASSLVRLAGAPDEQFFGPGTRLTVL.

As concerns this clone: Distinct nucleotide sequences in the sample also encode this CDR3. CDR3 DNA sequence: TGTGCCAGCAGTCTAAATACTGAAGCTTTCTTT. Residues: CASSLNTEAFF. V and J are TRBV3-1 (or the pseudogene TRBV3-2) and TRBJ1-1; D call uncertain. Germline V gene data show CDR1 as LGHDT and CDR2 as YNNKEL (reference sequence). This CDR3 region has 11 residues. Trimming left V 6 bases short and J 5 bases short, with 7 bases between.

The rearrangement uses TRBV7-2 and TRBJ1-1; D may be TRBD1 (5 bases). There are 14 residues in the CDR3. V was clipped by 1 base and J by 1 base, with 7 bases between them. Germline-derived CDR1 and CDR2 are SGHTA and FQGNSA. The CDR3 is CASSLDGGNTEAFF. CDR3 nucleotides: TGTGCCAGCAGCTTAGACGGGGGGAACACTGAAGCTTTCTTT.

V gene TRBV6-5 combines with J gene TRBJ2-3, with D tentatively TRBD1 (6 bases). Germline loops: CDR1 MNHEY, CDR2 SVGAGI. With 5 bases removed from V and 0 bases from J, the gap between germline ends came to 12 bases. The CDR3 has 15 amino acids. In nucleotides, the CDR3 is TGTGCCAGCAGTACCGGGACAACGAGCACAGATACGCAGTATTTT. Amino acid sequence: CASSTGTTSTDTQYF.

The J gene is TRBJ1-1, the V gene TRBV12-5, with D possibly TRBD1 on 5 matching bases. This CDR3 is built from 15 residues. Looked up from germline, CDR1 is LGHNT and CDR2 is FRNRAP. V was cut by 3 bases and J by 4 bases, with 15 bases left in between. The CDR3 is CASGLVLGRATEAFF. CDR3 DNA: TGTGCTAGTGGTTTAGTCTTGGGCAGGGCCACTGAAGCTTTCTTT.

With regard to this clone: A junction end diverges from the germline sequence, so it may reflect a read error. CDR3 region: CASSLAWSEQFF. The CDR3 bases are TGTGCCAGCAGCCTAGCGTGGAGCGAGCAGTTCTTC. The rearrangement uses TRBV7-2 and TRBJ2-1, with a possible D match to TRBD2 (6 bases). The CDR3 is 12 amino acids. Germline V lookup: CDR1 SGHTA, CDR2 FQGNSA.

The chain recombines TRBV4-3 with TRBJ2-3; D not certain. The V end lost 0 bases, the J end lost 2 bases, and 12 bases lay between the germline ends. Germline CDR1 LGHNA, CDR2 YSLEER. This CDR3 comprises 16 residues. Written as DNA, the CDR3 is TGCGCCAGCAGCCAAGATCGAGGCTCAACCACAGATACGCAGTATTTT. This sequence encodes CASSQDRGSTTDTQYF.

The genes are TRBV11-1 and TRBJ1-1; D gene unclear. Germline V gene data show CDR1 as SGHAT and CDR2 as FQDESV (reference sequence). With 1 base removed from V and 0 bases from J, the gap between germline ends came to 9 bases. This CDR3 has 15 amino acids. The CDR3 DNA reads as TGTGCCAGCAGCTTAGGGGAAACCATGAACACTGAAGCTTTCTTT. Translating gives CASSLGETMNTEAFF.

Here the CDR3 reads CASSPGGGSGSKETQYF. As DNA, the CDR3 is TGTGCCAGCAGCCCAGGGGGAGGTAGCGGGAGTAAAGAGACCCAGTACTTC. V is TRBV7-9 and J is TRBJ2-5; the match to TRBD2 covers 9 bases. Per germline, CDR1 SEHNR and CDR2 FQNEAQ (reference sequence). The length of the CDR3 is 17 residues. The V segment lost 5 bases and the J segment 3 bases; nucleotides outside the gene matches: 13.

The chain couples TRBV15 to TRBJ2-1; D may be TRBD1 (5 bases). V was shortened by 5 bases and J by 7 bases, with 9 bases between the two germline ends. The CDR3 length is 12 residues. Per germline, CDR1 LNHNV and CDR2 YYDKDF (reference sequence). The CDR3 region is CATSGNRNEQFF. CDR3 in DNA: TGTGCCACCAGCGGGAACAGGAATGAGCAGTTCTTC. Supplemented by reference TRBV15 and TRBJ2-1, the full variable domain reads DAMVIQNPRYQVTQFGKPVTLSCSQTLNHNVMYWYQQKSSQAPKLLFHYYDKDFNNEADTPDNFQSRRPNTSFCFLDIRSPGLGDTAMYLCATSGNRNEQFFGPGTRLTVL.

This sequence joins TRBV9 and TRBJ2-7, with 11 bases matching TRBD2. Looked up from germline, CDR1 is SGDLS and CDR2 is YYNGEE. The trim removed 4 bases at V and 3 bases at J, leaving 3 bases unmatched. This CDR3 is built from 14 residues. The CDR3 loop is CASSPGTSGYEQYV. Written as DNA, the CDR3 is TGTGCCAGCAGCCCAGGGACTAGCGGCTACGAGCAGTACGTC.

This chain links TRBV7-9 with TRBJ2-5; perhaps D is TRBD1 or TRBD2 (5 bases each). V was trimmed by 5 bases and J by 3 bases, leaving 16 bases between them. The CDR3 extends over 15 amino acids. The germline gives CDR1 SEHNR, CDR2 FQNEAQ (reference sequence). In nucleotides, the CDR3 is TGTGCCAGCAGCCTGCTCCGGGACCCAGAAGAGACCCAGTACTTC. It encodes CASSLLRDPEETQYF.

The chain couples TRBV5-6 to TRBJ1-6, with 7 bases lining up with TRBD1. V trimming: 2 bases; J trimming: 5 bases; junction bases outside the gene matches: 4. The CDR3 runs to 15 residues. Per the germline V gene, CDR1 is SGHDT and CDR2 is YYEEEE. CDR3 protein: CASSLRGTDNSPLHF. In DNA, the CDR3 is TGTGCCAGCAGCTTACGGGGGACAGATAATTCACCCCTCCACTTT.

This chain links TRBV3-1 (or the pseudogene TRBV3-2) with TRBJ2-2; 7 nucleotides match TRBD1. The CDR3 contains 16 residues. The J segment lost 6 bases and the V segment lost 1 base, leaving 8 bases of the junction unmatched. Germline CDR1 reads LGHDT; CDR2 reads YNNKEL (reference sequence). In DNA, the CDR3 is TGTGCCAGCAGCCAAGCCTTGACAGGGCCCGCCGGGGAGCTGTTTTTT. Protein product: CASSQALTGPAGELFF.

The chain uses TRBV4-3 and TRBJ1-4; a possible D gene is TRBD1 (5 bases). CDR1 and CDR2 (germline): LGHNA, YSLEER. The CDR3 is 16 residues long. Trimming took 0 bases from V and 5 from J, leaving 13 bases between them. CDR3 coding DNA: TGCGCCAGCAGCCAAGATGGAAGGGGAGGGAATGAAAAACTGTTTTTT. Its protein product is CASSQDGRGGNEKLFF.

V is TRBV19 and J is TRBJ1-2; D possibly corresponds to TRBD1 (6 bases). The CDR3 has 15 residues. Trimming stripped 9 bases from V and 3 bases from J, with 20 bases between. The germline gives CDR1 LNHDA, CDR2 SQIVND (reference sequence). The DNA of the CDR3 is TGTGCCAGATTCGGAGGGGGGGGCGTTTACTATGGCTACACCTTC. This translates into CARFGGGGVYYGYTF.

The CDR3 DNA reads as TGTGCCAGCAGCGGAATGGGACAGTACTACACTGAAGCTTTCTTT. This encodes CASSGMGQYYTEAFF. The chain carries TRBV4-2 and TRBJ1-1, with 7 bases lining up with TRBD1. Trimming at V came to 5 bases and at J to 3 bases, leaving 9 bases not matched to a gene. Germline CDR1 LGHNA, CDR2 YNFKEQ. The CDR3 covers 15 residues.